A selection of T cell receptor beta chains follows, all from one sample in a study of blood T cell repertoires in COVID-19. Generated by immunoSEQ multiplex PCR, the TCRdb table keeps only in-frame clones and is missing some. Of around 220,000 clones in the sample, roughly 89% were seen once. Material for sequencing was PBMCs or T cells enriched from blood (not recorded which). Receptors originate from a man aged 30-40 years who had been exposed to COVID-19. Both conserved end residues are part of each CDR3. Fields, in order: CDR3 length, V gene, J gene, clone size, D gene, CDR3 DNA, CDR3 protein. A D gene is named only where the DNA matches it firmly. Where a row states a size, it is once, few, many or the class of an expanded clone; other rows omit it.

cdr3_length: 16
v_call: TRBV5-5
j_call: TRBJ2-3
clone_size: -
d_call: TRBD2
cdr3_nt: TGTGCCAGCAGCGATTATAGCGGGGGGATCACAGATACGCAGTATTTT
cdr3_aa: CASSDYSGGITDTQYF

cdr3_length: 15
v_call: TRBV30
j_call: TRBJ1-6
clone_size: -
d_call: -
cdr3_nt: TGTGCCTGGAGTGTACTTTCCGGGGATAATTCACCCCTCCACTTT
cdr3_aa: CAWSVLSGDNSPLHF

cdr3_length: 15
v_call: TRBV11-2
j_call: TRBJ1-6
clone_size: -
d_call: TRBD1
cdr3_nt: TGTGCCAGCAGCCCGAACAGGGGGAATAGATCACCCCTCCACTTT
cdr3_aa: CASSPNRGNRSPLHF

cdr3_length: 16
v_call: TRBV7-9
j_call: TRBJ1-4
clone_size: -
d_call: -
cdr3_nt: TGTGCCAGCAGCGGTACGGCAGGACATTCTAATGAAAAACTGTTTTTT
cdr3_aa: CASSGTAGHSNEKLFF

cdr3_length: 15
v_call: TRBV6-1
j_call: TRBJ2-7
clone_size: -
d_call: -
cdr3_nt: TGTGCCAGCAGTGAACAGGGGGGAAGGTCCTACGAGCAGTACTTC
cdr3_aa: CASSEQGGRSYEQYF

cdr3_length: 14
v_call: TRBV6-5
j_call: TRBJ1-1
clone_size: -
d_call: -
cdr3_nt: TGTGCCAGCAGTTACGGGCAGTTGAACACTGAAGCTTTCTTT
cdr3_aa: CASSYGQLNTEAFF

cdr3_length: 15
v_call: TRBV7-2
j_call: TRBJ1-5
clone_size: -
d_call: TRBD1
cdr3_nt: TGTGCCAGCAGCGCCTATACAGGGGGCAATCAGCCCCAGCATTTT
cdr3_aa: CASSAYTGGNQPQHF

cdr3_length: 15
v_call: TRBV27
j_call: TRBJ2-3
clone_size: -
d_call: -
cdr3_nt: TGTGCCAGCATTTCTGTAGCCGCCGACACAGATACGCAGTATTTT
cdr3_aa: CASISVAADTDTQYF

cdr3_length: 13
v_call: TRBV6-2/TRBV6-3
j_call: TRBJ2-1
clone_size: -
d_call: TRBD2
cdr3_nt: TGTGCCAGCAGCCGGGGGGGCCGAAATGAGCAGTTCTTC
cdr3_aa: CASSRGGRNEQFF

cdr3_length: 14
v_call: TRBV6-5
j_call: TRBJ2-3
clone_size: -
d_call: -
cdr3_nt: TGTGCCAGCAGTTACGGGGCAGCCGGCGATACGCAGTATTTT
cdr3_aa: CASSYGAAGDTQYF

cdr3_length: 17
v_call: TRBV6-6
j_call: TRBJ1-5
clone_size: once
d_call: -
cdr3_nt: TGTGCCAGCAGTCACCGTCTACAGGGTAAGAGCAATCAGCCCCAGCATTTT
cdr3_aa: CASSHRLQGKSNQPQHF

cdr3_length: 15
v_call: TRBV6-5
j_call: TRBJ1-1
clone_size: -
d_call: TRBD1
cdr3_nt: TGTGCCAGCAGTTATTGGGACAGAAAGAACACTGAAGCTTTCTTT
cdr3_aa: CASSYWDRKNTEAFF

cdr3_length: 14
v_call: TRBV4-1
j_call: TRBJ2-1
clone_size: -
d_call: -
cdr3_nt: TGCGCCAGCAGCCAACTTGTCTCCTACAATGAGCAGTTCTTC
cdr3_aa: CASSQLVSYNEQFF

cdr3_length: 14
v_call: TRBV7-2
j_call: TRBJ2-7
clone_size: -
d_call: -
cdr3_nt: TGTGCCAGCAGCCTCCAAGACTTCGCCTACGAGCAGTACTTC
cdr3_aa: CASSLQDFAYEQYF

cdr3_length: 11
v_call: TRBV24-1
j_call: TRBJ2-2
clone_size: -
d_call: -
cdr3_nt: TGTGCCACCGAGACAGGCCCAGAGCTGTTTTTT
cdr3_aa: CATETGPELFF

cdr3_length: 14
v_call: TRBV6-5
j_call: TRBJ1-3
clone_size: -
d_call: -
cdr3_nt: TGTGCCACGCAACCTGGACAGTCTGGAAACACCATATATTTT
cdr3_aa: CATQPGQSGNTIYF